This TCR beta chain appears in the sequencing data of a study of chemoradiotherapy in HPV16-positive cancers (dated by TCRdb to 2021 to 2024). For context, the study as a whole: Using functional T-cell assays on cells from a couple of HPV16-positive patients, the researchers defined candidate HPV-specific T-cell clones and common TCR motifs. Whether T-cell immunity against the HPV oncoproteins E6 and E7 changes during chemoradiotherapy and whether survival is affected by this immunity were examined in the study. The candidate HPV-specific TCRs and motifs were then tracked in TCR repertoires from around 86 patients with HPV-related cancers.

Turning to this clone: Its antigen remains undetermined. It has no much larger one-base neighbor in the sample; base qualities were not kept.

Repertoires were sampled repeatedly over the course of chemoradiotherapy so that clonal expansion in the tumor microenvironment could be followed. The research as a whole found: Expansion of candidate HPV-specific clones and E7-related TCR motifs was observed in the tumor microenvironment during treatment, whereas no such expansion was observed for non-HPV-specific T cells. Improved recurrence-free survival in HPV16-positive patients was associated with expansion of HPV-responsive T cells during chemoradiotherapy. The functional definition of HPV-specific T cells was derived from only two HPV16-positive patients, and the survival association was reported for HPV16-positive patients.

Via the germline V gene (reference sequence), CDR1 is DFQATT and CDR2 SNEGSKA. Cut back by 4 bases and 4 bases, the V and J ends lie 5 bases apart. The CDR3 sequence holds 10 residues, the cysteine and phenylalanine included. Solely the CDR3 DNA is kept, with 30 bases framed from the first base. Library generation was performed with the immunoSEQ multiplex PCR assay. Held by TCRdb, this immuneACCESS table contains in-frame sequences only and omits some clones. Under half of the omission traces to an unresolved V gene where checked; the cause of the rest is unknown. The sample contains about 25,000 clones, around 90% of them found a single time. Of the sample, about a fifth is held by the ten largest clones.

This clonotype originated in a human donor with HPV-associated anogenital cancer. The specimen comprised blood, sampled from a patient who underwent chemoradiotherapy. The chain was built from TRBV20-1 and TRBJ2-7, with the D gene not confidently named. The bases are TGCAGTGCTACCTCTTACGAGCAGTACTTC. Translated, it gives CSATSYEQYF.